This T cell receptor beta chain came from a study of T cells in Graves' hyperthyroidism and ophthalmopathy. The TCR beta CDR3 regions underwent amplification using RNA transcripts as the source. In the first-round RT-PCR of the TCR CDR3, the HTBI primer set was used. MiXCR, applied by TCRdb to the multiplex PCR reads, yields one record per CDR3 protein. The repertoire holds 600,000 to 750,000 distinct CDR3 sequences, with approximately 15% as singletons. Hyperthyroidism was newly diagnosed in patients aged 18 to 65 (duration under 2 months). The CDR3 consists of 14 residues. V was trimmed by 3 bases and J by 2 bases, leaving 10 bases between them. Germline CDR1 and CDR2: KGHSH and LQKENI. This clonotype occurred a few times.

The chain couples TRBV18 to TRBJ2-5, with D unresolved. Specimen: blood. This TCR derives from a man over 45 with Graves' hyperthyroidism. The CDR3 DNA is TGTGCCAGCTCACCCATCGACGGTCAAGAGACCCAGTACTTC. Translation gives CASSPIDGQETQYF.